These 19 T cell receptor beta chains share one sample of origin, sequenced in a study of blood T cell repertoires in COVID-19. The data were produced by immunoSEQ multiplex PCR, yet TCRdb's version contains in-frame clones alone and is incomplete. The sample lists around 150,000 clones; approximately 86% were seen once. Sequenced sample: peripheral blood. The origin of the receptors is a man aged 55 to 70 with acute or convalescent COVID-19.

The sample holds one count of this clone. The V gene is TRBV28, the J gene TRBJ1-1; the D is unclear. The CDR3 spans 14 residues. The germline CDR1 and CDR2 sequences are MDHEN and SYDVKM. V was shortened by 5 bases and J by 4 bases, with 14 bases between the two germline ends. The CDR3 bases are TGTGCCAGCAGTAACGGGGTATCGGGCACTGAAGCTTTCTTT. This sequence encodes CASSNGVSGTEAFF.

V gene TRBV10-3 combines with J gene TRBJ1-1; D remains unclear. Trimming removed 0 bases at V and 6 bases at J, with 5 bases between. Germline V gives CDR1 ENHRY, CDR2 SYGVKD. This CDR3 is 12 amino acids long. CDR3 in amino acids: CAISESSSEAFF. The CDR3 DNA sequence: TGTGCCATCAGTGAGTCGAGCTCTGAAGCTTTCTTT.

The V gene is TRBV7-8, the J gene TRBJ1-4; unclear D gene. Trimming removed 1 base from V and 8 bases from J, with 20 bases in between. The V gene's germline CDR1 is SGHVS and CDR2 FQNEAQ. The CDR3 has 17 amino acids. In nucleotides, the CDR3 is TGTGCCAGCAGCTTAGGGCTAGTGGGAGGGCTGAGGGAAAAACTGTTTTTT. Translation: CASSLGLVGGLREKLFF.

The chain uses TRBV20-1 and TRBJ1-2, with D tentatively TRBD1 (6 bases). Trimming removed 3 bases at V and 4 bases at J, with 12 bases between. The CDR3 runs 13 residues. Germline V gene sequence: CDR1 DFQATT, CDR2 SNEGSKA (reference sequence). The CDR3 DNA is TGCAGTGCTAGTCGGGGGGCGACCTATGGCTACACCTTC. This encodes CSASRGATYGYTF.

This clone has a single count. The chain employs TRBV25-1 and TRBJ2-7; TRBD1 agrees at 7 bases. Germline-derived CDR1 and CDR2 are MGHDK and SYGVNS. Trimming cost V 3 bases and J 7 bases; bases outside gene matches: 6. The CDR3 has 13 residues. CDR3 amino acids: CASSDPDRAEQYF. In DNA form, the CDR3 reads TGTGCCAGCAGTGACCCCGACAGGGCGGAGCAGTACTTC.

The CDR3 here is CASSPRGTEAFF. In nucleotides, the CDR3 is TGTGCCAGCAGCCCCAGGGGTACTGAAGCTTTCTTT. The rearrangement links TRBV12-3 or TRBV12-4 to TRBJ1-1, with a tentative D call TRBD1 (6 bases). Trimming stripped 6 bases from V and 5 bases from J, with 10 bases between. The CDR3 is made up of 12 amino acids.

This clone is a singleton in its sample. This chain connects TRBV7-9 to TRBJ2-1; a possible D gene is TRBD2 (5 bases). The germline V gene has CDR1 SEHNR and CDR2 FQNEAQ (reference sequence). CDR3 length equals 16 residues. V dropped 4 bases and J dropped 0 bases, with 13 bases sitting between them. DNA for the CDR3: TGTGCCAGCAGCTCCCCGTTGGGGAGCTCCTACAATGAGCAGTTCTTC. It specifies CASSSPLGSSYNEQFF.

This rearrangement joins TRBV5-1 to TRBJ2-3; 7 positions agree with TRBD2. V was clipped by 5 bases and J by 4 bases; unmatched bases: 10. CDR3 length: 15 residues. Per the germline V gene, CDR1 is SGHRS and CDR2 is YFSETQ. The CDR3 sequence is CASRPVERDPDTQYF. CDR3 DNA sequence: TGCGCCAGCAGACCGGTTGAGCGGGATCCAGATACGCAGTATTTT.

The chain is built from TRBV28 and TRBJ1-2, with TRBD1 matching over 8 bases. Trimming at V came to 7 bases and at J to 2 bases, leaving 15 bases not matched to a gene. The CDR3 contains 17 residues. Germline CDR1 and CDR2: MDHEN and SYDVKM. CDR3 protein: CASTSRQGRGGNYGYTF. The CDR3 DNA sequence: TGTGCCAGCACTTCTAGACAGGGGCGTGGGGGGAACTATGGCTACACCTTC.

This chain joins TRBV24-1 and TRBJ2-7; 10 nucleotides agree with TRBD1. CDR1 and CDR2 from the germline V gene are KGHDR and SFDVKD. V gave up 3 bases and J gave up 3 bases; unmatched junction bases: 4. This CDR3 region has 15 residues. CDR3 in DNA: TGTGCCACCAGTGATCGGACAGGGGGGCACTACGAGCAGTACTTC. Protein product: CATSDRTGGHYEQYF.

The V and J genes are TRBV9 and TRBJ2-5; D gene unclear. The CDR3 has 13 amino acids. The germline V and J ends were trimmed by 4 bases and 2 bases, with 9 bases remaining between them. Germline V gives CDR1 SGDLS, CDR2 YYNGEE. For the CDR3, the DNA is TGTGCCAGCAGCACACAGAATCAAGAGACCCAGTACTTC. Protein: CASSTQNQETQYF.

The chain links TRBV4-2 to TRBJ2-4; 8 bases line up with TRBD2. J gave up 9 bases and V 0 bases, and 13 bases lay outside the gene matches. The germline gives CDR1 LGHNA, CDR2 YNFKEQ. The CDR3 has 17 amino acids. The CDR3 nucleotides are TGTGCCAGCAGCCAAGATTCTTCAGCGGGAGATGTTGTCATTCAGTACTTC. Protein sequence: CASSQDSSAGDVVIQYF.

J is TRBJ1-1 and V is TRBV19, with D perhaps TRBD1 (6 bases). V was cut by 5 bases and J by 9 bases, with 16 bases left in between. The CDR3 has 13 amino acids. Per germline, CDR1 LNHDA and CDR2 SQIVND (reference sequence). This CDR3 is CASSVQGGVQAFF. The CDR3 DNA reads as TGTGCCAGTAGTGTACAGGGTGGAGTGCAAGCTTTCTTT. Full variable domain (outside the CDR3, taken from reference TRBV19 and TRBJ1-1): DGGITQSPKYLFRKEGQNVTLSCEQNLNHDAMYWYRQDPGQGLRLIYYSQIVNDFQKGDIAEGYSVSREKKESFPLTVTSAQKNPTAFYLCASSVQGGVQAFFGQGTRLTVV.

This rearrangement joins TRBV7-9 to TRBJ1-1; D ambiguous. Germline loops: CDR1 SEHNR, CDR2 FQNEAQ (reference sequence). Trimming left V 2 bases short and J 2 bases short, with 6 bases between. CDR3 length equals 13 residues. The CDR3 DNA follows: TGTGCCAGCAGCTTATTCGGTAACACTGAAGCTTTCTTT. It specifies CASSLFGNTEAFF. Full variable domain (remainder filled in from reference TRBV7-9 and TRBJ1-1): DTGVSQNPRHKITKRGQNVTFRCDPISEHNRLYWYRQTLGQGPEFLTYFQNEAQLEKSRLLSDRFSAERPKGSFSTLEIQRTEQGDSAMYLCASSLFGNTEAFFGQGTRLTVV.

The CDR3 here is CASTQDNEKLFF. CDR3 in DNA: TGTGCCAGCACACAGGATAATGAAAAACTGTTTTTT. The V call is TRBV2, the J call TRBJ1-4, with D possibly TRBD1 on 5 matching bases. Between the trimmed V and J ends, which lost 7 bases and 4 bases, there was a span of 7 bases. This CDR3 is 12 amino acids long. Germline CDR1 reads SNHLY; CDR2 reads FYNNEI.

This chain links TRBV28 with TRBJ1-5, with D maybe TRBD1 (5 bases). V dropped 6 bases and J dropped 6 bases, with 15 bases sitting between them. The CDR3 runs to 14 residues. Germline CDR1 reads MDHEN; CDR2 reads SYDVKM. The CDR3: CASSVGGGGQPQHF. The CDR3 nucleotides are TGTGCCAGCAGCGTCGGGGGAGGTGGTCAGCCCCAGCATTTT.

This clone appeared once. The V call is TRBV30, the J call TRBJ2-3; the D gene is possibly TRBD2 (6 bases). The V gene's germline CDR1 is GTSNPN and CDR2 SVGIG (reference sequence). The CDR3 length is 14 residues. With 0 bases removed from V and 6 bases from J, the gap between germline ends came to 13 bases. CDR3 coding DNA: TGTGCCTGGAGTGTGGGGCGGGATGGGGATACGCAGTATTTT. Its translation: CAWSVGRDGDTQYF.

The chain is built from TRBV28 and TRBJ2-7, with D possibly matching TRBD2 (6 bases). CDR1 is MDHEN and CDR2 is SYDVKM in the germline V gene. The CDR3 consists of 15 residues. The germline V and J ends were trimmed by 4 bases and 4 bases, with 17 bases remaining between them. The chain's CDR3 is CASSSPLPGRYEQYF. CDR3 coding DNA: TGTGCCAGCAGTTCCCCCCTGCCGGGGAGGTACGAGCAGTACTTC.

This chain uses TRBV5-1 with TRBJ2-3; D possibly corresponds to TRBD1 (5 bases). Germline CDR1 is SGHRS and CDR2 is YFSETQ. The V end was cut by 4 bases, the J end by 6 bases, with 15 bases between. CDR3 size: 14 residues. The CDR3 sequence: CASSRKESGDTQYF. The CDR3 DNA sequence: TGCGCCAGCAGCCGAAAGGAATCAGGGGATACGCAGTATTTT.